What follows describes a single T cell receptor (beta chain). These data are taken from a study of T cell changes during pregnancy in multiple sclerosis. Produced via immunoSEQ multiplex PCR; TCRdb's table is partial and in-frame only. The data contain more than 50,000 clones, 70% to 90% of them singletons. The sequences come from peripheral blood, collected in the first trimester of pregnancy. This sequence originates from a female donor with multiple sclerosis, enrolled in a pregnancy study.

CDR3 residues: CASTPVEGATQYF. The CDR3 nucleotides are TGTGCCAGCACCCCCGTGGAGGGGGCGACCCAGTACTTC. The rearrangement links TRBV7-6 to TRBJ2-5, with a weak D call TRBD1 (7 bases). The CDR3 is 13 residues long. The germline V gene has CDR1 SGHVS and CDR2 FNYEAQ. Between the trimmed V and J ends, which lost 7 bases and 7 bases, there was a span of 16 bases.